This passage covers 15 T cell receptor beta chains from one sample sequenced in a study of blood T cell repertoires in COVID-19. The repertoire was sequenced with immunoSEQ multiplex PCR; TCRdb's copy has only in-frame clones and lacks some. The table lists under 250,000 clones, around 90% of them singletons, with about 0.8% in the top ten. Sequencing was done on a sample of peripheral blood. The receptors were sampled from a man aged 55-75 years with COVID-19, enrolled during active disease.

The chain combines TRBV5-1 with TRBJ2-7; TRBD1 matches at 10 bases. Trimming at V came to 4 bases and at J to 6 bases, leaving 7 bases not matched to a gene. The germline V gene encodes CDR1 SGHRS and CDR2 YFSETQ. The CDR3 spans 14 residues. The CDR3 is CASSARDRGREQYF. DNA for the CDR3: TGCGCCAGCAGCGCCCGGGACAGGGGCCGCGAGCAGTACTTC.

This rearrangement joins TRBV24-1 to TRBJ2-1; 12 bases are a match to TRBD2. In germline, CDR1 is KGHDR, CDR2 SFDVKD. J lost 8 bases, V lost 4 bases, and 8 bases had no gene match. The CDR3 is made up of 16 amino acids. The CDR3 protein is CATSERLAGVLDEQFF. The CDR3 region has the DNA TGTGCCACCAGTGAACGACTAGCGGGAGTCTTGGATGAGCAGTTCTTC.

This chain uses TRBV27 with TRBJ1-6; TRBD1 is a possible D gene (6 bases). The CDR3 loop spans 15 amino acids. The germline CDR1 and CDR2 sequences are MNHEY and SMNVEV (reference sequence). Trimming cost V 2 bases and J 9 bases, with 14 bases left between them. The CDR3 reads CASSLALGGVSPLHF. CDR3 in DNA: TGTGCCAGCAGTTTAGCTTTAGGGGGGGTTTCACCCCTCCACTTT.

V usage is TRBV18 and J usage is TRBJ2-7; TRBD2 matches 7 bases. J lost 2 bases, V lost 2 bases, and 12 bases had no gene match. The germline gives CDR1 KGHSH, CDR2 LQKENI. This CDR3 has 17 amino acids. Written as DNA, the CDR3 is TGTGCCAGCTCACCAAGGGCGGGCGGGAGTACGACCTACGAGCAGTACTTC. Protein: CASSPRAGGSTTYEQYF.

J is TRBJ2-3 and V is TRBV24-1; 7 positions agree with TRBD1. In germline, CDR1 is KGHDR, CDR2 SFDVKD. The CDR3 is 16 amino acids. Trimming took 4 bases from V and 0 from J; bases not matched to a gene: 6. The CDR3 nucleotides read TGTGCCACCAGTGACCCGGGACAGACTAGCACAGATACGCAGTATTTT. It translates to CATSDPGQTSTDTQYF.

The chain combines TRBV29-1 with TRBJ1-2, with 11 bases that match TRBD1. The CDR3 covers 15 residues. Germline assignment: CDR1 SQVTM and CDR2 ANQGSEA. V lost 3 bases to trimming and J lost 0 bases; unmatched junction nucleotides: 3. CDR3 region: CSVDRGQGANYGYTF. The CDR3 bases are TGCAGCGTTGATCGGGGACAGGGGGCTAACTATGGCTACACCTTC.

This chain uses TRBV7-8 with TRBJ2-3; 13 bases align to TRBD2. Germline V gene data show CDR1 as SGHVS and CDR2 as FQNEAQ. The J segment lost 2 bases and the V segment lost 1 base, leaving 3 bases of the junction unmatched. CDR3 length: 17 amino acids. Here the CDR3 DNA reads TGTGCCAGCAGCTTAGGTGGACTAGCGGGAGTCACAGATACGCAGTATTTT. It codes for CASSLGGLAGVTDTQYF.

The chain employs TRBV12-5 and TRBJ2-2; 7 bases line up with TRBD1. The junction had 10 bases not matched to a gene; V was cut back by 4 bases and J by 5 bases. This CDR3 has 16 amino acids. CDR1 and CDR2 (germline): LGHNT, FRNRAP. DNA of the CDR3: TGTGCTAGTGGTTCCGCACAGGGGCGGAGGACCGGGGAGCTGTTTTTT. Protein sequence: CASGSAQGRRTGELFF.

The rearrangement links TRBV10-2 to TRBJ1-1; D unresolved. This CDR3 is 13 amino acids long. V was clipped by 6 bases and J by 0 bases, with 8 bases between them. Germline CDR1 is WSHSY and CDR2 is SAAADI. DNA for the CDR3: TGCGCCAGCAGAGCTAATATGAACACTGAAGCTTTCTTT. This translates into CASRANMNTEAFF.

This chain links TRBV28 with TRBJ1-2; TRBD1 is a possible D gene (5 bases). Germline CDR1 and CDR2: MDHEN and SYDVKM. CDR3 length: 12 amino acids. The ends were cut back, 5 bases at V and 8 bases at J, with 12 bases in the middle. For the CDR3, the DNA is TGTGCCAGCAGTCCTTCAGGGCTCGGCTACACCTTC. Its protein product is CASSPSGLGYTF.

V usage is TRBV7-3 and J usage is TRBJ2-2, with a weak D call TRBD1 (5 bases). CDR3 size: 19 residues. In germline, CDR1 is SGHTA, CDR2 FQGTGA. Trimming took 5 bases from V and 1 from J, leaving 23 bases between them. The CDR3 DNA reads as TGTGCCAGCAGCACAAAAGCCCGCGGTGGGGCCGGGAACACCGGGGAGCTGTTTTTT. It encodes CASSTKARGGAGNTGELFF.

The rearrangement uses TRBV6-1 and TRBJ1-2, with D possibly matching TRBD1 (6 bases). The germline V gene has CDR1 MNHNS and CDR2 SASEGT. CDR3 size: 14 residues. Trimming took off 0 bases at V and 6 bases at J, with 11 bases between the two ends. The CDR3 DNA follows: TGTGCCAGCAGTGAAGCGCCAGGGGTGGATGGCTACACCTTC. This codes for CASSEAPGVDGYTF.

This clone was recorded a few times. The chain has TRBV3-1 (or the pseudogene TRBV3-2) and TRBJ2-1; 11 nucleotides agree with TRBD2. Trimming removed 4 bases from V and 9 bases from J; junction bases left unmatched: 8. CDR3 length equals 15 residues. Germline V CDR1 and CDR2: LGHDT, YNNKEL (reference sequence). CDR3 loop: CASSPLAGGGSEQFF. CDR3 sequence (DNA): TGTGCCAGCAGCCCTCTAGCGGGGGGCGGTAGTGAGCAGTTCTTC.

V and J are TRBV3-1 (or the pseudogene TRBV3-2) and TRBJ2-1; the match to TRBD2 covers 9 bases. Germline V gene lookup returns CDR1 LGHDT and CDR2 YNNKEL (reference sequence). Unmatched junction bases numbered 8, after V lost 1 base and J lost 4 bases. The CDR3 contains 17 residues. CDR3 amino acids: CASSQVGRLAVYNEQFF. In DNA, the CDR3 is TGTGCCAGCAGCCAAGTAGGACGACTAGCGGTTTACAATGAGCAGTTCTTC.

The table lists this clone with a count of one. The chain couples TRBV28 to TRBJ2-1; D call uncertain. Trimming stripped 5 bases from V and 10 bases from J, with 12 bases between. CDR1 and CDR2 (germline): MDHEN, SYDVKM. This CDR3 region has 12 residues. The CDR3: CASSMSTSEQFF. DNA for the CDR3: TGTGCCAGCAGTATGTCCACTTCGGAGCAGTTCTTC.